Below, 8 T cell receptor beta chains from the same sample are listed, as sequenced in a study of regulatory T cells in long-lasting Graves disease. Time point of the sample: newly diagnosed GD, antithyroid drugs for less than 3 months. Isolated PBMC RNA provided the starting material for the TCR library. Investigators prepared the TCR beta libraries by applying iRepertoire HTBI primers and Arm-PCR of CDR3 regions. TCRdb recomputed calls from the multiplex PCR reads with MiXCR, one row per CDR3 protein. The sample records around 420,000 distinct CDR3 sequences, over 12% being singletons. This sample was shared with a second study, whose subject was T cells in Graves' hyperthyroidism and ophthalmopathy.

The starting material was peripheral blood mononuclear cells (PBMCs), obtained at new diagnosis, from a patient treated with antithyroid drugs. The receptors originated from a middle-aged woman with Graves disease.

The sample holds many counts of this clonotype. This chain uses TRBV10-2 with TRBJ2-1; weak D call: TRBD2 (5 bases). V lost 4 bases, J lost 8 bases, and 12 bases lay in between. The CDR3 length is 13 residues. Germline V gives CDR1 WSHSY, CDR2 SAAADI. The DNA for the CDR3 is TGCGCCAGCAGTGTGGGGAGTCAAGATGAGCAGTTCTTC. It specifies CASSVGSQDEQFF.

This clonotype was seen repeatedly, ten times or more. This rearrangement joins TRBV14 to TRBJ2-7; 7 bases match TRBD1. The germline V gene encodes CDR1 SGHDN and CDR2 FVKESK. This CDR3 has 17 residues. V trimming: 3 bases; J trimming: 2 bases; junction bases outside the gene matches: 13. The CDR3 region has the DNA TGTGCCAGCAGCCATAACCCGGGACAGCTTTTTGCCTACGAGCAGTACTTC. Protein sequence: CASSHNPGQLFAYEQYF.

This clonotype was picked up a small number of times. The J gene is TRBJ1-3, the V gene TRBV25-1, with 7 bases fitting TRBD1. CDR3 length: 15 amino acids. The germline CDR1 and CDR2 sequences are MGHDK and SYGVNS. Trimming removed 6 bases from V and 1 base from J; junction bases left unmatched: 6. The CDR3 sequence is CASRETGVSGNTIYF. CDR3 coding DNA: TGTGCCAGCAGAGAAACAGGGGTTTCTGGAAACACCATATATTTT.

This clonotype was seen many times. The chain employs TRBV2 and TRBJ2-1, with D tentatively TRBD2 (5 bases). Trimming left V 7 bases short and J 9 bases short, with 13 bases between. This CDR3 is built from 12 residues. The germline V gene has CDR1 SNHLY and CDR2 FYNNEI. The CDR3 DNA sequence: TGTGCCAGCACCCGTCTAGCTGTTGAGCAGTTCTTC. Protein product: CASTRLAVEQFF.

The sample holds many counts of this clonotype. The chain links TRBV28 to TRBJ1-4; D unresolved. The CDR3 totals 15 residues. Germline-derived CDR1 and CDR2 are MDHEN and SYDVKM. Trimming shortened V by 6 bases and J by 0 bases, and 11 bases separated the two germline ends. In DNA, the CDR3 is TGTGCCAGCAGCCGGAGACGGACAACTAATGAAAAACTGTTTTTT. Amino acid sequence: CASSRRRTTNEKLFF.

This clonotype showed up many times. The gene calls are TRBV2 and TRBJ2-2; 13 nucleotides line up with TRBD2. Trimming took 6 bases from V and 4 from J; bases not matched to a gene: 5. The CDR3 runs 16 residues. Germline loops: CDR1 SNHLY, CDR2 FYNNEI. The CDR3 region is CASSPTSGRGTGELFF. The CDR3 DNA is TGTGCCAGCAGCCCAACTAGCGGGAGGGGCACCGGGGAGCTGTTTTTT.

This clonotype was counted ten times or more. The chain carries TRBV12-3 or TRBV12-4 and TRBJ2-3, with unresolved D. V gave up 5 bases and J gave up 3 bases, with 9 bases separating them. CDR3 length: 13 amino acids. CDR3 DNA: TGTGCCAGCAGTCCTCTAGGTACAGATACGCAGTATTTT. This sequence encodes CASSPLGTDTQYF.

This clonotype was counted many times. The chain uses TRBV7-2 and TRBJ2-1; tentative D call: TRBD2 (5 bases). Germline CDR1 reads SGHTA; CDR2 reads FQGNSA. Trimming took off 7 bases at V and 8 bases at J, with 18 bases between the two ends. CDR3 size: 14 residues. This CDR3 is CASKNRRAWDEQFF. The DNA of the CDR3 is TGTGCCAGCAAAAACCGGCGGGCCTGGGATGAGCAGTTCTTC. Supplemented by reference TRBV7-2 and TRBJ2-1, the full variable domain reads GAGVSQSPSNKVTEKGKDVELRCDPISGHTALYWYRQSLGQGLEFLIYFQGNSAPDKSGLPSDRFSAERTGGSVSTLTIQRTQQEDSAVYLCASKNRRAWDEQFFGPGTRLTVL.